These 8 T cell receptor beta chains were sequenced from one sample in a study of response to subunit inactivated influenza vaccine. MiXCR, run by TCRdb on the RT-PCR reads, gives a single entry per CDR3 protein. The sample lists about 780,000 distinct CDR3 sequences, approximately 17% occurring once. The sample consisted of PBMCs from blood, taken 4 to 6 days after vaccination. The origin of the receptors is a man over 45 who received an inactivated influenza vaccine.

The table lists this clonotype with a few counts. The chain is built from TRBV20-1 and TRBJ2-5; possibly TRBD2 for D (6 bases). Germline loops: CDR1 DFQATT, CDR2 SNEGSKA (reference sequence). V shed 7 bases and J shed 4 bases, with 16 bases lying between them. The CDR3 is 13 residues long. In DNA, the CDR3 is TGCAGTGTCCCCCCCCGGGGGAGAGAGACCCAGTACTTC. It codes for CSVPPRGRETQYF.

As regards this clonotype: Compared with germline, one end of the junction differs, possibly owing to a read error. V usage is TRBV7-2 and J usage is TRBJ2-3; TRBD2 is a possible D gene (6 bases). Germline V gene data show CDR1 as SGHTA and CDR2 as FQGNSA. The CDR3 length is 16 residues. The CDR3: CASSLVAGLGADTQYF. The DNA of the CDR3 is TGTGCCAGCAGTTTAGTGGCGGGACTGGGGGCAGATACGCAGTATTTT.

The J gene is TRBJ2-7, the V gene TRBV5-1; perhaps TRBD2 as D (6 bases). This CDR3 spans 14 amino acids. Looked up from germline, CDR1 is SGHRS and CDR2 is YFSETQ. V lost 3 bases to trimming and J lost 3 bases, with 13 bases between them. CDR3 in DNA: TGCGCCAGCAGCTCGTTGACTAGGGACTACGAGCAGTACTTC. It codes for CASSSLTRDYEQYF.

V usage is TRBV6-1 and J usage is TRBJ1-5, with 7 bases that match TRBD1. The CDR3 runs 14 residues. The germline V gene has CDR1 MNHNS and CDR2 SASEGT. V was clipped by 8 bases and J by 3 bases; unmatched bases: 7. As DNA, the CDR3 is TGTGCCAGCGGCAACAGGGGCGCCAATCAGCCCCAGCATTTT. Its translation: CASGNRGANQPQHF.

There are a few counts of this clonotype. CDR3 bases: TGTGCCAGCAGCGTAAGTGACATCGGGGAAGCTTTCTTT. It translates to CASSVSDIGEAFF. The chain recombines TRBV9 with TRBJ1-1, with D unclear. This CDR3 has 13 residues. Trimming left V 1 base short and J 8 bases short, with 12 bases between. Germline values: CDR1 SGDLS, CDR2 YYNGEE. The full variable domain, its missing parts supplied by reference TRBV9 and TRBJ1-1, is DSGVTQTPKHLITATGQRVTLRCSPRSGDLSVYWYQQSLDQGLQFLIQYYNGEERAKGNILERFSAQQFPDLHSELNLSSLELGDSALYFCASSVSDIGEAFFGQGTRLTVV.

In its sample, this clonotype was seen once. The rearrangement joins TRBV28 to TRBJ2-5; D possibly uses TRBD1 or TRBD2 (5 bases each). The CDR3 runs to 15 residues. Trimming pared 6 bases from V and 5 bases from J, leaving 19 bases between. CDR1 and CDR2 from the germline V gene are MDHEN and SYDVKM. The CDR3 loop reads CASRGVYRNGETQYF. In DNA, the CDR3 is TGTGCCAGCAGGGGGGTTTATCGAAATGGGGAGACCCAGTACTTC.

This clonotype was counted a few times. The chain has TRBV6-1 and TRBJ2-3; possible D gene TRBD2, 6 bases. Trimming cost V 3 bases and J 0 bases, with 10 bases left between them. CDR1 is MNHNS and CDR2 is SASEGT in the germline V gene. This CDR3 spans 15 amino acids. The CDR3 is CASSEGLSSTDTQYF. The CDR3 bases are TGTGCCAGCAGTGAGGGACTCAGTAGCACAGATACGCAGTATTTT.

This clonotype was recorded a few times. This chain uses TRBV20-1 with TRBJ2-1, with D perhaps matching TRBD1 or TRBD2 (5 bases each). CDR1 is DFQATT, CDR2 SNEGSKA, per germline (reference sequence). The CDR3 covers 13 residues. The ends were cut back, 8 bases at V and 3 bases at J, with 14 bases in the middle. This chain's CDR3 is CSPWDPNYNEQFF. The CDR3, as DNA: TGCAGTCCGTGGGACCCGAACTACAATGAGCAGTTCTTC.